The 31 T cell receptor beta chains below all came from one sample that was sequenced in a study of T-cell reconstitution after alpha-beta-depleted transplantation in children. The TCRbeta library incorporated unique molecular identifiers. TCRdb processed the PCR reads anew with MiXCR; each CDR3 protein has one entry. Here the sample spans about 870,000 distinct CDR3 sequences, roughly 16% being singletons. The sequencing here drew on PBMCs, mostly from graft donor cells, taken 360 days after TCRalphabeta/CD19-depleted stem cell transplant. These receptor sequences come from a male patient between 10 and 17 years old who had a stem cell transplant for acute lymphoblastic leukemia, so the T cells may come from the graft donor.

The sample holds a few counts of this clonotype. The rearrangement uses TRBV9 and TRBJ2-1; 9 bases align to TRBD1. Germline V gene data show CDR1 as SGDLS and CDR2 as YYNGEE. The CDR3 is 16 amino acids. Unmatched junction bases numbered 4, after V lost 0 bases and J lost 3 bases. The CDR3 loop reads CASSVGLTGGYNEQFF. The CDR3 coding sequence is TGTGCCAGCAGCGTAGGTTTGACAGGGGGCTACAATGAGCAGTTCTTC.

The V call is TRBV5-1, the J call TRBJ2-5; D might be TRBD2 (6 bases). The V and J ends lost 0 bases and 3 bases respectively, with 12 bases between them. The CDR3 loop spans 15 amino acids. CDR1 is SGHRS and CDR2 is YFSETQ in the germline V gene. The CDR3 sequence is CASSLDLAIEETQYF. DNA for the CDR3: TGCGCCAGCAGCTTGGACCTAGCGATCGAAGAGACCCAGTACTTC.

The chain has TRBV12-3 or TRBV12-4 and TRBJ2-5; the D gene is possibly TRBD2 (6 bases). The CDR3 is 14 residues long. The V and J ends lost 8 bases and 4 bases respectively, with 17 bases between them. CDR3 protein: CASGSWEAGETQYF. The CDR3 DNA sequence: TGTGCCAGCGGGTCTTGGGAGGCGGGAGAGACCCAGTACTTC.

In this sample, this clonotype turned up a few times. CDR3 in DNA: TGTGCCAGCAGGACAGGGGGATCTGGTGAAAAACTGTTTTTT. The encoded protein is CASRTGGSGEKLFF. J is TRBJ1-4 and V is TRBV2; TRBD1 matches 9 bases. The trim removed 6 bases at V and 7 bases at J, leaving 6 bases unmatched. This CDR3 is built from 14 residues. Germline CDR1 reads SNHLY; CDR2 reads FYNNEI.

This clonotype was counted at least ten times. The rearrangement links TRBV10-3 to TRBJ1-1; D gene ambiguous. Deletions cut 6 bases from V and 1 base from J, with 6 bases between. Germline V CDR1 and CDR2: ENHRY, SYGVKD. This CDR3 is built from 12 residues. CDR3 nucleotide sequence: TGTGCCATCAGCGAACAGAACACTGAAGCTTTCTTT. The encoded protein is CAISEQNTEAFF.

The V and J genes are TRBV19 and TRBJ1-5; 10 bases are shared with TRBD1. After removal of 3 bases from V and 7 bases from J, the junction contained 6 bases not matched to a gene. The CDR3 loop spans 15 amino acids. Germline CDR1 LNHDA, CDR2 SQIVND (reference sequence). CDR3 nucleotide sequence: TGTGCCAGTAGTATGGACAGGGGGTTTAACCAGCCCCAGCATTTT. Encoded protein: CASSMDRGFNQPQHF.

CDR3 sequence (DNA): TGTGCCAGCAGTACCAGGAGAGCAGAGACCCAGTACTTC. It is translated as CASSTRRAETQYF. This sequence joins TRBV12-3 or TRBV12-4 and TRBJ2-5; D ambiguous. Between the trimmed V and J ends, which lost 5 bases and 4 bases, there was a span of 11 bases. CDR3 size: 13 residues.

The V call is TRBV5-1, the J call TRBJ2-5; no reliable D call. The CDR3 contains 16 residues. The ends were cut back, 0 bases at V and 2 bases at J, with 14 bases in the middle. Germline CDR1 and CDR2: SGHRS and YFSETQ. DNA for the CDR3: TGCGCCAGCAGCTTGGTTAGGGTCCGATTTCAAGAGACCCAGTACTTC. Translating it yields CASSLVRVRFQETQYF.

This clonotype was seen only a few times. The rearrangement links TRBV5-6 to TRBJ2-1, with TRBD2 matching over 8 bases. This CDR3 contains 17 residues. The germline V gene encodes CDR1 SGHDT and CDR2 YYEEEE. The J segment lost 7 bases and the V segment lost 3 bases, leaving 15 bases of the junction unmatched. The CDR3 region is CASSSSPLAGIGNEQFF. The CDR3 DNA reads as TGTGCCAGCAGCTCGAGCCCCCTAGCGGGTATTGGAAATGAGCAGTTCTTC.

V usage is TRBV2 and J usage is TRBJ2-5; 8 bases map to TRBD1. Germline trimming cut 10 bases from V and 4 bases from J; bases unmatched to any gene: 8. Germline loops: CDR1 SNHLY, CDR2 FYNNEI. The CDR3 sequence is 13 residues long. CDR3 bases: TGTGCCACCCGGACAGGGAGGATAGAGACCCAGTACTTC. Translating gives CATRTGRIETQYF. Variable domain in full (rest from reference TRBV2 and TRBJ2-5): EPEVTQTPSHQVTQMGQEVILRCVPISNHLYFYWYRQILGQKVEFLVSFYNNEISEKSEIFDDQFSVERPDGSNFTLKIRSTKLEDSAMYFCATRTGRIETQYFGPGTRLLVL.

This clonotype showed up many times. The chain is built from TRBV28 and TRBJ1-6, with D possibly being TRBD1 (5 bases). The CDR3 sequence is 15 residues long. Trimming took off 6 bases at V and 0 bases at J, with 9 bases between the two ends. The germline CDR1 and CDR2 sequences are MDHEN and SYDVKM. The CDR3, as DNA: TGTGCCAGCAGGGGGGGGAGCTCCTATAATTCACCCCTCCACTTT. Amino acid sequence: CASRGGSSYNSPLHF.

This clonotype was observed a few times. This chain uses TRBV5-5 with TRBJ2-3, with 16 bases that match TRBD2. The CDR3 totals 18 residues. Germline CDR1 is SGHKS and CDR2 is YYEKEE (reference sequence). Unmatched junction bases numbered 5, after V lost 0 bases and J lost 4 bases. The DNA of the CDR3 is TGTGCCAGCAGCTTGGAGGGACTAGCGGGAGGGCCGGCAGATACGCAGTATTTT. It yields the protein CASSLEGLAGGPADTQYF.

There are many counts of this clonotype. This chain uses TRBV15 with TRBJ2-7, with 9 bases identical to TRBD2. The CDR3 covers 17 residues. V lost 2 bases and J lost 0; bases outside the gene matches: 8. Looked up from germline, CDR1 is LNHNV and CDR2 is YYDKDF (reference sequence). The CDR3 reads CATSRINLAGRSYEQYF. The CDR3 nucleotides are TGTGCCACCAGCAGAATAAACCTAGCGGGGCGCTCCTACGAGCAGTACTTC.

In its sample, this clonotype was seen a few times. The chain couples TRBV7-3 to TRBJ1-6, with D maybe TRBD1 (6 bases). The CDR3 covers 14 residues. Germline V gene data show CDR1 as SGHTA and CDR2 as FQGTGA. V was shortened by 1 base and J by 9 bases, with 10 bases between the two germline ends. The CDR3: CASSLSEGVSPLHF. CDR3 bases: TGTGCCAGCAGCTTAAGTGAGGGGGTTTCACCCCTCCACTTT.

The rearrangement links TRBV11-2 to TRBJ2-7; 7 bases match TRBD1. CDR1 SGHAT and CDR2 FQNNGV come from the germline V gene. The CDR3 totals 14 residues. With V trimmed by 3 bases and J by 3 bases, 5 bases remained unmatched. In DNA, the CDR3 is TGTGCCAGCAGCTTCGGGACAGACCGCTACGAGCAGTACTTC. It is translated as CASSFGTDRYEQYF. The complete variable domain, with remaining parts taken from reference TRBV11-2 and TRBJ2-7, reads EAGVAQSPRYKIIEKRQSVAFWCNPISGHATLYWYQQILGQGPKLLIQFQNNGVVDDSQLPKDRFSAERLKGVDSTLKIQPAKLEDSAVYLCASSFGTDRYEQYFGPGTRLTVT.

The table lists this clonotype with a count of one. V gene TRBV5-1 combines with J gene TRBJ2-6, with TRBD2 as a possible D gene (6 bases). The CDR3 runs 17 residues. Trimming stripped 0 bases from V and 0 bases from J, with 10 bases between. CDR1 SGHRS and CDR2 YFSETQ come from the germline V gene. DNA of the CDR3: TGCGCCAGCAGCTTGGTCCCGGAGGGCTCTGGGGCCAACGTCCTGACTTTC. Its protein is CASSLVPEGSGANVLTF.

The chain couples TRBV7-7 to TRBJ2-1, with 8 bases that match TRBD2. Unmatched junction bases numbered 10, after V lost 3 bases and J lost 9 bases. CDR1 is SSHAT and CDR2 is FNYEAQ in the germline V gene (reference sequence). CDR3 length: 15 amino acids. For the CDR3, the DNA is TGTGCCAGCAGCTTGATTTCCGCGGGAGGAGGTGAGCAGTTCTTC. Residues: CASSLISAGGGEQFF.

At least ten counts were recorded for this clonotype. The CDR3 loop reads CASSTLAGAYNEQFF. The CDR3 coding sequence is TGTGCCAGCAGTACCTTAGCGGGAGCCTACAATGAGCAGTTCTTC. V is TRBV28 and J is TRBJ2-1; 9 positions match TRBD2. Germline values: CDR1 MDHEN, CDR2 SYDVKM. Trimming took 5 bases from V and 2 from J; bases not matched to a gene: 4. The CDR3 contains 15 residues.

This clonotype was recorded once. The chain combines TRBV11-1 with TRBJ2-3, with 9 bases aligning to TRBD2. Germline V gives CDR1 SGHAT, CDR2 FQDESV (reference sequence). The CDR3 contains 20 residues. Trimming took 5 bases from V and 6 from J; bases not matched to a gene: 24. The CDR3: CASSRVSVAGVSPGHDTQYF. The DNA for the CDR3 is TGTGCCAGCAGCAGAGTTTCGGTAGCGGGAGTTTCCCCGGGTCACGATACGCAGTATTTT.

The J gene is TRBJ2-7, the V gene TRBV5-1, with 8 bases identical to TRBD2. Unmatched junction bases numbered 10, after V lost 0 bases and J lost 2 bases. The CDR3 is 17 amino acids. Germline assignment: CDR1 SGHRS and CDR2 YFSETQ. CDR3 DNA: TGCGCCAGCAGCTTGGGACTAGCGAACTATCAAACCTACGAGCAGTACTTC. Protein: CASSLGLANYQTYEQYF.

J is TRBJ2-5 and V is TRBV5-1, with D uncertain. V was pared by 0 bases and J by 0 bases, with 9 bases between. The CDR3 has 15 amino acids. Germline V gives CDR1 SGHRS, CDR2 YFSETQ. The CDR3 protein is CASSLDPPYQETQYF. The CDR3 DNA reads TGCGCCAGCAGCTTGGACCCCCCGTACCAAGAGACCCAGTACTTC.

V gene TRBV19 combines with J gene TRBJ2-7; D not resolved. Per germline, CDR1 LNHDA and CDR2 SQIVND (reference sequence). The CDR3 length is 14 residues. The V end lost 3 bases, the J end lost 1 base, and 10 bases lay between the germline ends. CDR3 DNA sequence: TGTGCCAGTAGTATTCGTTTTGGATCCTACGAGCAGTACTTC. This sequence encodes CASSIRFGSYEQYF.

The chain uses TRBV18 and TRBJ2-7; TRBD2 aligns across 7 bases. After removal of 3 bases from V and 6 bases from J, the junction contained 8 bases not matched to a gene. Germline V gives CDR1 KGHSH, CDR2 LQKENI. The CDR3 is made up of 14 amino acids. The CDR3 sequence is CASSPSRESVEQYF. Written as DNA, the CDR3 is TGTGCCAGCTCACCTTCGCGGGAGAGTGTCGAGCAGTACTTC. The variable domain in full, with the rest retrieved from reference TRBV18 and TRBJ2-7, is NAGVMQNPRHLVRRRGQEARLRCSPMKGHSHVYWYRQLPEEGLKFMVYLQKENIIDESGMPKERFSAEFPKEGPSILRIQQVVRGDSAAYFCASSPSRESVEQYFGPGTRLTVT.

CDR3 sequence reads: CASSVAGGGTEAFF. For the CDR3, the DNA is TGTGCCAGCAGCGTAGCCGGGGGGGGGACTGAAGCTTTCTTT. This chain links TRBV9 with TRBJ1-1; maybe TRBD1 (5 bases). Germline loops: CDR1 SGDLS, CDR2 YYNGEE. Between the trimmed V and J ends, which lost 0 bases and 5 bases, there was a span of 11 bases. The CDR3 is made up of 14 amino acids.

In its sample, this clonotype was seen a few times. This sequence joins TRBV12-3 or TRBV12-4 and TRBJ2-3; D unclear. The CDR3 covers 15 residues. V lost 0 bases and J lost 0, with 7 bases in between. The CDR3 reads CASSLAGMSTDTQYF. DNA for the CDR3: TGTGCCAGCAGTTTAGCGGGGATGAGCACAGATACGCAGTATTTT.

The CDR3 spells CASSVGQRYNEQFF. The CDR3 bases are TGTGCCAGCAGCGTAGGGCAGAGATACAATGAGCAGTTCTTC. This sequence joins TRBV9 and TRBJ2-1; no definite D call. The CDR3 contains 14 residues. Germline-derived CDR1 and CDR2 are SGDLS and YYNGEE. The V end was cut by 0 bases, the J end by 4 bases, with 8 bases between.

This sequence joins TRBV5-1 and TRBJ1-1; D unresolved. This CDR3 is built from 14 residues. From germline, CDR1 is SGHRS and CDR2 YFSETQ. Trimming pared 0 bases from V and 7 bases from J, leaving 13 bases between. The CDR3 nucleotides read TGCGCCAGCAGCTTGGAGTACCAGGTGGTTGAAGCTTTCTTT. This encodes CASSLEYQVVEAFF.

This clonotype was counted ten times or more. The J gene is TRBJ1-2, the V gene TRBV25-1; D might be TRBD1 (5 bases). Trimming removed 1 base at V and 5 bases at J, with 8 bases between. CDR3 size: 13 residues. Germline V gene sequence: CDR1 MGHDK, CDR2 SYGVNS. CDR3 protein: CASSEWGLYGYTF. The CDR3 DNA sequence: TGTGCCAGCAGTGAATGGGGCTTGTATGGCTACACCTTC.

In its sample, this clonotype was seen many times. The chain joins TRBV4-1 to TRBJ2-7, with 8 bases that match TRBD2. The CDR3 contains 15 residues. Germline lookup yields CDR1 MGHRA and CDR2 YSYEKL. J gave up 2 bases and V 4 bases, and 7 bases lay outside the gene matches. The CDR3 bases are TGCGCCAGCAGCCCGGTAGCGGGATTGGCCTACGAGCAGTACTTC. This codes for CASSPVAGLAYEQYF.

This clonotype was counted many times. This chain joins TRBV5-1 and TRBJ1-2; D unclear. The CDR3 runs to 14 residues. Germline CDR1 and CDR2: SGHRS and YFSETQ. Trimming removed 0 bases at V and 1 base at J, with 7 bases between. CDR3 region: CASSLDVDNYGYTF. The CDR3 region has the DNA TGCGCCAGCAGCTTGGACGTAGATAACTATGGCTACACCTTC.

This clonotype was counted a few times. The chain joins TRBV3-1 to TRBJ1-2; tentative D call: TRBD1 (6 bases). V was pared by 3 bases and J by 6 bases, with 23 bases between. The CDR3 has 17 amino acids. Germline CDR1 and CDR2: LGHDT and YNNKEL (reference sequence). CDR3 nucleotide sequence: TGTGCCAGCAGCCAGGCGACGACAGGCCGAACGATTAATGGCTACACCTTC. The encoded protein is CASSQATTGRTINGYTF.